The sequence of this T cell receptor beta chain was determined in a study of blood T cell repertoires in COVID-19. Study as a whole: From T cells, B-cell-depleted T cells, or PBMCs came the material, which was cDNA or gDNA.

As processed by the authors: The assay estimated nucleated cells by amplifying reference gene primers. Generated by immunoSEQ multiplex PCR, the TCRdb table keeps only in-frame clones and is missing some. D and trimming were read from the DNA, whereas the V and J calls and clone size are those reported in that table. Here the sample spans roughly 500,000 clones, 89% being singletons. Recruited during active infection, patients (from Seattle) were subsequently followed longitudinally. CDR1 and CDR2 from the germline V gene are MNHEY and SVGAGI. The J segment lost 8 bases and the V segment lost 0 bases, leaving 6 bases of the junction unmatched. The CDR3 extends over 15 amino acids.

The sequencing input was peripheral blood. This receptor was obtained from a man aged 18 to 29 with COVID-19, enrolled during active disease. The rearrangement joins TRBV6-5 to TRBJ2-1; 8 bases are shared with TRBD1. The CDR3 here is CASSYSGQGRHEQFF. CDR3 bases: TGTGCCAGCAGTTACTCAGGACAGGGTCGGCATGAGCAGTTCTTC.